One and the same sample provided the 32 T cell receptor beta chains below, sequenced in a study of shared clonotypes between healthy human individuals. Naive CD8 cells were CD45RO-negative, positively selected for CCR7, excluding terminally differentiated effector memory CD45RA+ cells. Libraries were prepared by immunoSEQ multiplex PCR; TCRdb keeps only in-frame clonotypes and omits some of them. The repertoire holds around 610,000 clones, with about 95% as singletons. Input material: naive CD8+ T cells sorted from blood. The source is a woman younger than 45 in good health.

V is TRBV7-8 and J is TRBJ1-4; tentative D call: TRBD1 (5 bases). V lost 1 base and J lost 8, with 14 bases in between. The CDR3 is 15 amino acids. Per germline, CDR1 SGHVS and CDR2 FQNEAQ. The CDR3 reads CASSLVGGLREKLFF. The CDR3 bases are TGTGCCAGCAGCTTAGTGGGGGGACTGAGGGAAAAACTGTTTTTT.

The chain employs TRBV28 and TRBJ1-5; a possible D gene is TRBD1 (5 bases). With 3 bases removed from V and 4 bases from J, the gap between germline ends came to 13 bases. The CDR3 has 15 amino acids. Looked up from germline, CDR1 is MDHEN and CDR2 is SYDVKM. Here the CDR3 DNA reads TGTGCCAGCAGTTTCTACGGGGCGAATAATCAGCCCCAGCATTTT. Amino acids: CASSFYGANNQPQHF.

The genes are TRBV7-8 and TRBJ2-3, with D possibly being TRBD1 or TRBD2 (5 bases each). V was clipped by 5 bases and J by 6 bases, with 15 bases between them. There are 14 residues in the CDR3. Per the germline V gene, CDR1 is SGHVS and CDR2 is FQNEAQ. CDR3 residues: CASSTRTRRDTQYF. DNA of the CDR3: TGTGCCAGCAGCACCCGGACAAGGAGGGATACGCAGTATTTT.

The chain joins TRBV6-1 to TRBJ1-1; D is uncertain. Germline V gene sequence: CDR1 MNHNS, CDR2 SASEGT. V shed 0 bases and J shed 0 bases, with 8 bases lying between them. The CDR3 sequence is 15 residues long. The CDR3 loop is CASSEAPSLNTEAFF. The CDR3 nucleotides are TGTGCCAGCAGTGAAGCTCCCAGTCTGAACACTGAAGCTTTCTTT.

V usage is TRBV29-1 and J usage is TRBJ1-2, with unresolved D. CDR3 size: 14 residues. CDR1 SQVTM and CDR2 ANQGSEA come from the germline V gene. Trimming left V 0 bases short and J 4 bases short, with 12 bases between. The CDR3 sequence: CSVEDRGSIYGYTF. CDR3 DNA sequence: TGCAGCGTTGAAGATCGTGGCAGCATCTATGGCTACACCTTC.

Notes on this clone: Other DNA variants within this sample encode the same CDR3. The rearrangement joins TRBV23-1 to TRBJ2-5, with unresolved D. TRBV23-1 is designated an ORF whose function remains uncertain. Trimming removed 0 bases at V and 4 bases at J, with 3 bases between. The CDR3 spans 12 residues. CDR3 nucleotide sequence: TGCGCCAGCAGTCAATCGGGAGAGACCCAGTACTTC. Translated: CASSQSGETQYF.

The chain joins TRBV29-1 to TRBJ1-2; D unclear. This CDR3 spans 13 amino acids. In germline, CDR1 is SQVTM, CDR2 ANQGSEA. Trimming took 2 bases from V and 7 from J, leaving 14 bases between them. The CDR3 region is CSVETGSHGGYTF. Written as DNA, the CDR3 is TGCAGCGTTGAAACCGGGTCACACGGTGGCTACACCTTC.

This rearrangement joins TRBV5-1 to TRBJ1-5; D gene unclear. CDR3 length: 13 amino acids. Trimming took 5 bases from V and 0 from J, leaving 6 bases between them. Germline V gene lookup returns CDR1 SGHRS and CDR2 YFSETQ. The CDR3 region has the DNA TGCGCCAGCAGGACTGATAGCAATCAGCCCCAGCATTTT. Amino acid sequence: CASRTDSNQPQHF. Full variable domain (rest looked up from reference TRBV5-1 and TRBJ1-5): KAGVTQTPRYLIKTRGQQVTLSCSPISGHRSVSWYQQTPGQGLQFLFEYFSETQRNKGNFPGRFSGRQFSNSRSEMNVSTLELGDSALYLCASRTDSNQPQHFGDGTRLSIL.

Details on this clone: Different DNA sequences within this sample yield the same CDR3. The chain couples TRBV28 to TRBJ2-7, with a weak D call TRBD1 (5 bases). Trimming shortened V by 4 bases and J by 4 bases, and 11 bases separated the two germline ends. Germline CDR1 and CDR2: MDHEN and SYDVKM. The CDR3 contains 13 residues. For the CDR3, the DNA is TGTGCCAGCAGTTCCACAGGCTCATACGAGCAGTACTTC. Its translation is CASSSTGSYEQYF. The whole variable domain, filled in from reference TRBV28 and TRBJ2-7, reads DVKVTQSSRYLVKRTGEKVFLECVQDMDHENMFWYRQDPGLGLRLIYFSYDVKMKEKGDIPEGYSVSREKKERFSLILESASTNQTSMYLCASSSTGSYEQYFGPGTRLTVT.

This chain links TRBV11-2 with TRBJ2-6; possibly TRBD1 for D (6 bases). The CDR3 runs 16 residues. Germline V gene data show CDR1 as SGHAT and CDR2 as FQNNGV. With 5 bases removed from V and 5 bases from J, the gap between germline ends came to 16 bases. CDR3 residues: CASSPNNRDRANVLTF. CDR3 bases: TGTGCCAGCAGCCCCAATAATCGGGACAGGGCCAACGTCCTGACTTTC.

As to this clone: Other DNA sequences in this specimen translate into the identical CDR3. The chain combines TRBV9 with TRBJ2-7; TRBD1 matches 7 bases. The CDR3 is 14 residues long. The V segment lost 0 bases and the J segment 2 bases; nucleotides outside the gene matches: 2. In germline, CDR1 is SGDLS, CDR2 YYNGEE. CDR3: CASSVGGGTYEQYF. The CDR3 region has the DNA TGTGCCAGCAGCGTAGGAGGGGGCACCTACGAGCAGTACTTC.

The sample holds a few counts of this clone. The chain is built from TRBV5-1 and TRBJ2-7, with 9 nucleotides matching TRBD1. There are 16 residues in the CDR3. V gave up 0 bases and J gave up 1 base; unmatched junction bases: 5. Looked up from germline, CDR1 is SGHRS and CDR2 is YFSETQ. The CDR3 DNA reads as TGCGCCAGCAGCTTGGCTAGACAGGGGGGGTCCTACGAGCAGTACTTC. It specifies CASSLARQGGSYEQYF.

The CDR3 spells CSVVVMGNSYEQYF. CDR3 in DNA: TGCAGCGTTGTAGTTATGGGGAACTCCTACGAGCAGTACTTC. The chain has TRBV29-1 and TRBJ2-7, with D unclear. In germline, CDR1 is SQVTM, CDR2 ANQGSEA. This CDR3 contains 14 residues. The ends were cut back, 4 bases at V and 0 bases at J, with 13 bases in the middle.

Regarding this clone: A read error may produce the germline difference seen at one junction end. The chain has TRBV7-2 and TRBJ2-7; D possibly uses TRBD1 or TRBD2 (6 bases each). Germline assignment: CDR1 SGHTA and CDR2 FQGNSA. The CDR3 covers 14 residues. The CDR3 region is CASSLARGNYEQYF. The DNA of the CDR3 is TGTGCCAGCAGCCTAGCGAGGGGGAACTACGAGCAGTACTTC. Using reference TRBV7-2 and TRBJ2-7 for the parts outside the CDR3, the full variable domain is GAGVSQSPSNKVTEKGKDVELRCDPISGHTALYWYRQSLGQGLEFLIYFQGNSAPDKSGLPSDRFSAERTGGSVSTLTIQRTQQEDSAVYLCASSLARGNYEQYFGPGTRLTVT.

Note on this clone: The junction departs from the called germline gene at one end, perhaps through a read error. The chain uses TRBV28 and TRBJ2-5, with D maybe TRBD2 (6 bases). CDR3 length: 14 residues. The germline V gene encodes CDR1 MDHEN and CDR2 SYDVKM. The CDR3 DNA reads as TGTGCCATCAGTAGCGGTTCGTACCAAGAGACCCAGTACTTC. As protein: CAISSGSYQETQYF.

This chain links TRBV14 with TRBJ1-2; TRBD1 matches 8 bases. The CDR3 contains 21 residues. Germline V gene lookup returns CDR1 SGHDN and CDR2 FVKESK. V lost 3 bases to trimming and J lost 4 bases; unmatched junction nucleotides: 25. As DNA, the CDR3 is TGTGCCAGCAGCCAGTGGGGAGCGACGGACAGGGAGGTAAGCTTTAGCTATGGCTACACCTTC. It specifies CASSQWGATDREVSFSYGYTF.

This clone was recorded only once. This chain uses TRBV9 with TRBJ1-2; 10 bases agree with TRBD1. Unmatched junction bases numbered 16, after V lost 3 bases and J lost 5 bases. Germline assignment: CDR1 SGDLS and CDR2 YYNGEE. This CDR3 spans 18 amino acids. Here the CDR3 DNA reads TGTGCCAGCAGCGACAAAACGGGTGAGACAGGGGGCAGATATGGCTACACCTTC. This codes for CASSDKTGETGGRYGYTF. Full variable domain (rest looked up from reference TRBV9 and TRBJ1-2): DSGVTQTPKHLITATGQRVTLRCSPRSGDLSVYWYQQSLDQGLQFLIQYYNGEERAKGNILERFSAQQFPDLHSELNLSSLELGDSALYFCASSDKTGETGGRYGYTFGSGTRLTVV.

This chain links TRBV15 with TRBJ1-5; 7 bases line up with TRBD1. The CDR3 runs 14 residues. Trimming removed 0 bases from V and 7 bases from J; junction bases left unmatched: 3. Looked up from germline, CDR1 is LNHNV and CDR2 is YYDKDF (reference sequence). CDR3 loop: CATSRDDRVQPQHF. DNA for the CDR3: TGTGCCACCAGCAGAGACGACAGGGTACAGCCCCAGCATTTT.

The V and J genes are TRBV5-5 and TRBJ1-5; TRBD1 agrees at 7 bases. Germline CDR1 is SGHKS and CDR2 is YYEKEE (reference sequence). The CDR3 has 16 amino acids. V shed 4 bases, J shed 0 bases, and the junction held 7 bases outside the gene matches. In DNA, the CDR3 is TGTGCCAGCAGCCCAGACAGGGATTATAGCAATCAGCCCCAGCATTTT. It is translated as CASSPDRDYSNQPQHF.

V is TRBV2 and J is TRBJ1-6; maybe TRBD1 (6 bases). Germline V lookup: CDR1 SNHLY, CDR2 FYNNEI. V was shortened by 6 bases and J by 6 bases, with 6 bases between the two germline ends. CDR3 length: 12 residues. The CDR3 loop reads CASRQGNSPLHF. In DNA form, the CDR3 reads TGTGCCAGCAGACAGGGTAATTCACCCCTCCACTTT.

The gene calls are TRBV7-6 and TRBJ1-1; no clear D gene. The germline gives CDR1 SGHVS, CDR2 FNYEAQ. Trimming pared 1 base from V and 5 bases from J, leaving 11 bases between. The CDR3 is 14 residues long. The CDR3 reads CASSLGGEGTEAFF. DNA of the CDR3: TGTGCCAGCAGCTTAGGGGGTGAGGGTACTGAAGCTTTCTTT.

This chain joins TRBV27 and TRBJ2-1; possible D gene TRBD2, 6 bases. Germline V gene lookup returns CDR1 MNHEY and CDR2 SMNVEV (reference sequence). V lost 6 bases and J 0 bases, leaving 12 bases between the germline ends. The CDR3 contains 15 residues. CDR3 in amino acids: CASSIADLSYNEQFF. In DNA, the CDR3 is TGTGCCAGCAGCATAGCGGACCTCTCCTACAATGAGCAGTTCTTC.

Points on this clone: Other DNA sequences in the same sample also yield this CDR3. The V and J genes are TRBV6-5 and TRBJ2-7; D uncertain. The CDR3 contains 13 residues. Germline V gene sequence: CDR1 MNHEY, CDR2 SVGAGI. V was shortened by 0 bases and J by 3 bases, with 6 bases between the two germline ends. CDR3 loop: CASSYSAGYEQYF. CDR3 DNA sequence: TGTGCCAGCAGTTACTCGGCCGGCTACGAGCAGTACTTC.

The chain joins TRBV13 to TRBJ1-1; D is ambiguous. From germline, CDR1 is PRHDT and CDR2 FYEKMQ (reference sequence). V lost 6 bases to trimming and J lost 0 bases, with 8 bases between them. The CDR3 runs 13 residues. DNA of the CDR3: TGTGCCAGCAGAGGATCCATGAACACTGAAGCTTTCTTT. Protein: CASRGSMNTEAFF.

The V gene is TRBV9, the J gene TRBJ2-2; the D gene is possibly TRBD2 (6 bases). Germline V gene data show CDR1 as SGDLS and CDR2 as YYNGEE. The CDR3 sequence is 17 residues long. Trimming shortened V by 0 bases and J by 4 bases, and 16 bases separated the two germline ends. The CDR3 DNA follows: TGTGCCAGCAGCGTAGCTATAAGGACTAATGTCACCGGGGAGCTGTTTTTT. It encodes CASSVAIRTNVTGELFF.

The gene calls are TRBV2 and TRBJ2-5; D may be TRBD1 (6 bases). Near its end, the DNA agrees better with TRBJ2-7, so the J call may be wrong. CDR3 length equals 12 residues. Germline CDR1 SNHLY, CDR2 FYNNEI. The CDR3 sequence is CASRDSPYEQYF. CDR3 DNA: TGTGCCAGCAGGGACAGCCCCTACGAGCAGTACTTC.

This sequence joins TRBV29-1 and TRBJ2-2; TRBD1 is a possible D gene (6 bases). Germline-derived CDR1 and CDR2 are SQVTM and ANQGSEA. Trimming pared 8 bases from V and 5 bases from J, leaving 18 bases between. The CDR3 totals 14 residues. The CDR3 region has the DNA TGCAGCTACCCCCGGACAGACGGGACCGGGGAGCTGTTTTTT. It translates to CSYPRTDGTGELFF.

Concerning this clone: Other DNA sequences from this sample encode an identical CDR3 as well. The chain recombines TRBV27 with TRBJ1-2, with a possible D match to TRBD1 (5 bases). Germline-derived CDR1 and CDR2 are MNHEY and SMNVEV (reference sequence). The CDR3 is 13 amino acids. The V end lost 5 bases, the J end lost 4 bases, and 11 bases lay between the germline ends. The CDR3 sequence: CASSPGGVYGYTF. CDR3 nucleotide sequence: TGTGCCAGCAGTCCTGGGGGGGTCTATGGCTACACCTTC.

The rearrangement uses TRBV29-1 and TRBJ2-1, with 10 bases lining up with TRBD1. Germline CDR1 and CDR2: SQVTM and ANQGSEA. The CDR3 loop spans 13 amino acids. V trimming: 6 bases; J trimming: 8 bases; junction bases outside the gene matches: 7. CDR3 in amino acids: CSVYGTGEHEQFF. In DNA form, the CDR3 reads TGCAGCGTATACGGGACAGGGGAGCATGAGCAGTTCTTC.

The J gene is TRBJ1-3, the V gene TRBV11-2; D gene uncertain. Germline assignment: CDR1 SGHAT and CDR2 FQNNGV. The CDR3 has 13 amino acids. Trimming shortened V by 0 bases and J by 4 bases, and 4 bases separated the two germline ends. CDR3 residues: CASSLEVGNTIYF. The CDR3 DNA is TGTGCCAGCAGCTTAGAGGTCGGAAACACCATATATTTT.

The CDR3, as DNA: TGTGCCAGCAGCCAAGAAGAGGGCCGGGGCAATCAGCCCCAGCATTTT. Translation: CASSQEEGRGNQPQHF. The chain employs TRBV4-2 and TRBJ1-5, with D hard to call. Germline CDR1 and CDR2: LGHNA and YNFKEQ. CDR3 size: 16 residues. V was shortened by 0 bases and J by 2 bases, with 11 bases between the two germline ends.

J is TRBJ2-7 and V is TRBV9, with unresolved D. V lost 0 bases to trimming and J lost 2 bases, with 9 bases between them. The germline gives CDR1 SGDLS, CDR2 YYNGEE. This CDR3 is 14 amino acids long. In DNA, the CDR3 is TGTGCCAGCAGCGTAGATCAGAGCACCTACGAGCAGTACTTC. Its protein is CASSVDQSTYEQYF. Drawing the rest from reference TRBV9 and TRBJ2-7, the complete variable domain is DSGVTQTPKHLITATGQRVTLRCSPRSGDLSVYWYQQSLDQGLQFLIQYYNGEERAKGNILERFSAQQFPDLHSELNLSSLELGDSALYFCASSVDQSTYEQYFGPGTRLTVT.